The rows below give T cell receptor beta chains drawn from one sample of a study of blood T cells in healthy people across ages. TCRdb processed the 5' RACE reads anew with MiXCR; each CDR3 protein has one entry. The sample shows about 930,000 distinct CDR3 sequences, under 35% of them seen only once. These same records also appear under a second study, on T cells of mothers and their children.

The sample consisted of blood. The receptors stem from a woman in her 40s in good health. Both conserved end residues are part of each CDR3. Each record gives: J gene, V gene, clone size, CDR3 length, D gene, CDR3 protein, CDR3 DNA. D genes are given only for firm matches. Clone size appears in some rows only: once, few, many, or a class for an expanded clone.

TRBJ2-7	TRBV9	few	14	.	CASSGRDLTYEQYF	TGTGCCAGCAGCGGTAGGGACCTGACCTACGAGCAGTACTTC
TRBJ2-5	TRBV18	many	16	TRBD2	CASSDLGLAAGGTQYF	TGTGCCAGCTCGGACCTTGGACTAGCCGCCGGTGGGACCCAGTACTTC
TRBJ1-1	TRBV12-3/TRBV12-4	.	14	.	CASSSYPRNTEAFF	TGTGCCAGCTCCTCGTATCCGAGGAACACTGAAGCTTTCTTT
TRBJ2-5	TRBV18	many	14	.	CASSPPWREETQYF	TGTGCCAGCTCACCACCGTGGCGGGAAGAGACCCAGTACTTC
TRBJ2-5	TRBV10-3	.	12	.	CAISDGYNEQYF	TGTGCCATCAGTGATGGGTACAATGAGCAGTACTTC
TRBJ1-2	TRBV7-2	.	13	.	CASSLSFDYGYTF	TGTGCCAGCAGCTTGTCGTTTGACTATGGCTACACCTTC
TRBJ1-5	TRBV12-3/TRBV12-4	many	14	TRBD1	CASSLGQGAQPQHF	TGTGCCAGCAGTTTGGGACAGGGGGCCCAGCCCCAGCATTTT
TRBJ1-1	TRBV7-9	.	14	.	CVSSLQQGNTEAFF	TGTGTCAGCAGCTTACAACAGGGGAACACTGAAGCTTTCTTT
TRBJ1-6	TRBV7-9	.	11	.	CASSSEEALHF	TGTGCCAGCAGCTCAGAGGAGGCCCTCCACTTT
TRBJ1-3	TRBV12-3/TRBV12-4	.	14	.	CASSLWTTGNTIYF	TGTGCCAGCAGTTTATGGACAACTGGAAACACCATATATTTT
TRBJ1-6	TRBV19	.	13	TRBD1	CAGKEQGNSPLHF	TGTGCCGGTAAAGAACAGGGGAATTCACCCCTCCACTTT
TRBJ1-2	TRBV15	few	16	.	CATSRDRGDNNYGYTF	TGTGCCACCAGCAGAGATCGGGGAGACAATAACTATGGCTACACCTTC
TRBJ2-5	TRBV15	.	16	.	CATSREALGNQGTQYF	TGTGCCACCAGCAGAGAGGCCTTGGGGAACCAAGGGACCCAGTACTTC
TRBJ1-1	TRBV7-2	many	14	.	CASSLGGQNTEAFF	TGTGCCAGCAGCTTAGGGGGCCAGAACACTGAAGCTTTCTTT
TRBJ2-5	TRBV20-1	many	12	.	CSASREGGTQYF	TGCAGTGCCTCCCGAGAGGGCGGGACCCAGTACTTC
TRBJ1-2	TRBV12-3/TRBV12-4	.	14	.	CASSGPTGNYGYTF	TGTGCCAGCAGCGGACCGACAGGAAACTATGGCTACACCTTC
TRBJ2-3	TRBV27	few	14	.	CASSLLDGTDTQYF	TGTGCCAGCAGTTTACTGGACGGCACAGATACGCAGTATTTT
TRBJ2-1	TRBV7-8	.	16	TRBD2	CASSPTSGGWYNEQFF	TGTGCCAGCAGCCCGACTAGCGGGGGCTGGTACAATGAGCAGTTCTTC
TRBJ2-1	TRBV29-1	few	15	.	CSVEKFGGSVAEQFF	TGCAGCGTTGAGAAGTTCGGGGGCTCTGTCGCTGAGCAGTTCTTC
TRBJ2-1	TRBV4-1	few	17	TRBD2	CASSQGLPSGGFYEQFF	TGCGCCAGCAGCCAAGGCCTCCCGAGCGGGGGGTTCTATGAGCAGTTCTTC
TRBJ1-1	TRBV10-3	.	18	.	CAISAAPITDSMNTEAFF	TGTGCCATCAGTGCGGCCCCTATTACAGACTCCATGAACACTGAAGCTTTCTTT
TRBJ2-1	TRBV7-8	many	16	TRBD2	CASSELAGGPLNEQFF	TGTGCCAGCAGCGAACTAGCGGGGGGGCCCTTAAATGAGCAGTTCTTC
TRBJ1-5	TRBV27	few	15	.	CASSSLPRGNQPQHF	TGTGCCAGCAGTTCTCTGCCCAGGGGCAATCAGCCCCAGCATTTT
TRBJ2-7	TRBV7-9	few	15	TRBD1	CASSLEGAPSYEQYF	TGTGCCAGCAGCTTAGAGGGGGCTCCTTCCTACGAGCAGTACTTC
TRBJ2-1	TRBV7-3	.	17	.	CASSPPLGSTSYNEQFF	TGTGCCAGCAGCCCCCCGCTAGGCTCTACTTCCTACAATGAGCAGTTCTTC
TRBJ2-3	TRBV7-6	few	17	.	CASSLGFSGSSTDTQYF	TGTGCCAGCAGCTTAGGGTTTAGCGGATCTAGCACAGATACGCAGTATTTT
TRBJ2-1	TRBV2	.	14	TRBD2	CASSGTSGGDEQFF	TGTGCCAGCAGTGGGACTAGCGGGGGCGATGAGCAGTTCTTC
TRBJ1-1	TRBV5-1	.	14	.	CASSGGALGTEAFF	TGCGCCAGCAGCGGCGGGGCACTGGGTACTGAAGCTTTCTTT
TRBJ2-1	TRBV10-3	.	12	TRBD2	CAIRGGYNEQFF	TGTGCCATCCGGGGAGGGTACAATGAGCAGTTCTTC
TRBJ1-5	TRBV7-2	.	17	.	CASSLAGREFGNQPQHF	TGTGCCAGCAGCTTAGCAGGCAGGGAGTTTGGGAATCAGCCCCAGCATTTT
TRBJ1-5	TRBV29-1	many	13	.	CSVAENSNQPQHF	TGCAGCGTTGCGGAGAATAGCAATCAGCCCCAGCATTTT
TRBJ1-1	TRBV6-1	few	17	TRBD1	CASSDTPSGTGGTEAFF	TGTGCCAGCAGTGACACTCCTAGCGGGACAGGGGGGACTGAAGCTTTCTTT
TRBJ1-1	TRBV12-3/TRBV12-4	many	17	TRBD1	CASRFQGGITKNTEAFF	TGTGCCAGCAGGTTCCAGGGGGGGATAACTAAGAACACTGAAGCTTTCTTT
TRBJ2-5	TRBV12-3/TRBV12-4	.	14	TRBD1	CASSLAQGHETQYF	TGTGCCAGCAGTTTAGCACAGGGGCACGAGACCCAGTACTTC
TRBJ1-3	TRBV6-1	.	17	TRBD1	CASSENPTGGSGNTIYF	TGTGCCAGCAGTGAAAATCCCACAGGGGGCTCTGGAAACACCATATATTTT
TRBJ2-2	TRBV5-5	.	15	.	CASSLGRGVSGELFF	TGTGCCAGCAGCCTTGGGAGGGGGGTGTCCGGGGAGCTGTTTTTT
TRBJ2-5	TRBV6-4	many	15	TRBD2	CASSEVAGNVETQYF	TGTGCCAGCAGTGAGGTAGCGGGGAACGTAGAGACCCAGTACTTC
TRBJ1-2	TRBV20-1	.	13	TRBD1	CSAADRGSRGYTF	TGCAGTGCCGCCGACAGGGGTTCTCGCGGCTACACCTTC
TRBJ2-2	TRBV28	.	16	TRBD1	CASSLMPGTDTGELFF	TGTGCCAGCAGCCTAATGCCAGGGACAGACACCGGGGAGCTGTTTTTT
TRBJ2-1	TRBV4-1	few	12	.	CASSQDGWEQFF	TGCGCCAGCAGCCAAGACGGGTGGGAGCAGTTCTTC
TRBJ2-1	TRBV7-9	.	17	.	CASSPVGQLSSYNEQFF	TGTGCCAGCAGCCCCGTGGGTCAGCTCAGCTCCTACAATGAGCAGTTCTTC
TRBJ2-7	TRBV12-3/TRBV12-4	few	15	.	CASSLARQGKAEQYF	TGTGCCAGCAGTTTAGCGAGGCAGGGTAAGGCCGAGCAGTACTTC
TRBJ2-1	TRBV18	.	16	TRBD1	CASSRGDRGFWNEQFF	TGTGCCAGCTCAAGGGGGGACAGGGGATTTTGGAATGAGCAGTTCTTC
TRBJ1-2	TRBV7-9	.	14	.	CASSSLPSNYGYTF	TGTGCCAGCAGCTCTCTACCGTCTAACTATGGCTACACCTTC
TRBJ2-5	TRBV7-3	few	13	.	CASGRGIKETQYF	TGTGCCAGCGGCCGGGGGATCAAAGAGACCCAGTACTTC